The 30 T cell receptor beta chains given below trace back to one sample, sequenced in a study of sequential checkpoint blockade in melanoma. The assay was immunoSEQ multiplex PCR, and TCRdb's table has in-frame clones only and misses some. Found here are roughly 7,000 clones, 28% of them singletons; the top ten hold 20% to 30%. Treatment here: randomized to nivolumab then ipilimumab (arm A) or the reverse (arm B). The starting material was tumor tissue (inferred from file names), obtained from a patient given nivolumab and ipilimumab in sequence. The origin of the receptors is a human donor with melanoma.

The V call is TRBV6-8, the J call TRBJ1-1; 9 bases are a match to TRBD1. The CDR3 is 16 amino acids. V lost 0 bases and J lost 12; bases outside the gene matches: 14. Germline V gene lookup returns CDR1 MNHGY and CDR2 SAAAGT. Here the CDR3 DNA reads TGTGCCAGCAGTTACTCGGGGGGGGACAGGGATAGGAAAACTTTCTTT. Translated, it gives CASSYSGGDRDRKTFF.

The chain has TRBV1 and TRBJ2-7; the D call TRBD1 from the table was never checked on the DNA. TRBV1 is a pseudogene. There are 15 residues in the CDR3. CDR3 DNA: TGCGCCAGCAGCCTCGAAACAGGAACTACCTACGAGCAGTACTTC. It yields the protein CASSLETGTTYEQYF.

This chain links TRBV29-1 with TRBJ2-2; D is possibly TRBD1 (5 bases). This CDR3 is 13 amino acids long. Deletions cut 4 bases from V and 5 bases from J, with 11 bases between. Germline values: CDR1 SQVTM, CDR2 ANQGSEA. The CDR3 coding sequence is TGCAGCGTTGGCCGATCAGGGACCGGGGAGCTGTTTTTT. This translates into CSVGRSGTGELFF.

This clone came up a few times. V usage is TRBV2 and J usage is TRBJ2-7, with 9 bases matching TRBD1. The CDR3 is 13 amino acids. Germline V gene lookup returns CDR1 SNHLY and CDR2 FYNNEI. Germline trimming cut 9 bases from V and 4 bases from J; bases unmatched to any gene: 7. DNA for the CDR3: TGTGCCAGTGGGACAGGGAGGATTTACGAGCAGTACTTC. This sequence encodes CASGTGRIYEQYF.

The chain is built from TRBV5-1 and TRBJ2-6; D unresolved. CDR1 and CDR2 (germline): SGHRS, YFSETQ. The V end lost 0 bases, the J end lost 2 bases, and 6 bases lay between the germline ends. The CDR3 consists of 15 residues. The CDR3 reads CASSLDATGANVLTF. The DNA of the CDR3 is TGCGCCAGCAGCTTGGATGCTACTGGGGCCAACGTCCTGACTTTC.

This clone showed up many times. At one end the junction does not follow the germline gene, possibly because of a read error. The chain has TRBV4-1 and TRBJ2-7; D is perhaps TRBD1 or TRBD2 (6 bases each). Germline CDR1 is MGHRA and CDR2 is YSYEKL. CDR3 size: 14 residues. Here the CDR3 reads CASSGGPDRRLWDF. CDR3 nucleotide sequence: TGCGCCAGCAGCGGAGGGCCTGACAGGCGCCTTTGGGACTTC.

The chain employs TRBV11-3 and TRBJ2-5; 7 bases match TRBD1. Looked up from germline, CDR1 is SGHNT and CDR2 is YENEEA. This CDR3 is built from 15 residues. V shed 4 bases, J shed 5 bases, and the junction held 10 bases outside the gene matches. CDR3 residues: CASSSNRGWDETQYF. The DNA for the CDR3 is TGTGCCAGCAGCTCTAACAGGGGATGGGATGAGACCCAGTACTTC.

This clone was counted ten times or more. The V call is TRBV11-3, the J call TRBJ2-5; D may be TRBD1 or TRBD2 (5 bases each). V lost 3 bases to trimming and J lost 3 bases, with 11 bases between them. The CDR3 has 14 amino acids. Per the germline V gene, CDR1 is SGHNT and CDR2 is YENEEA. The CDR3 bases are TGTGCCAGCAGCTTGGTAGGGACGGAAGAGACCCAGTACTTC. Its protein is CASSLVGTEETQYF.

This clone was counted between two and nine times. This chain links TRBV11-3 with TRBJ1-3; TRBD1 matches 9 bases. Trimming took 5 bases from V and 1 from J; bases not matched to a gene: 6. This CDR3 contains 16 residues. Germline CDR1 and CDR2: SGHNT and YENEEA. CDR3 region: CASSGTGLASGNTIYF. CDR3 coding DNA: TGTGCCAGCAGCGGGACAGGGTTAGCATCTGGAAACACCATATATTTT.

The V gene is TRBV15, the J gene TRBJ2-3; D uncertain. Trimming removed 0 bases at V and 1 base at J, with 8 bases between. This CDR3 comprises 15 residues. Looked up from germline, CDR1 is LNHNV and CDR2 is YYDKDF (reference sequence). CDR3: CATSREKRGTDTQYF. The CDR3 region has the DNA TGTGCCACCAGCAGAGAAAAAAGGGGCACAGATACGCAGTATTTT.

This clone was counted only a few times. The rearrangement links TRBV6-8 to TRBJ1-3, with 11 bases that match TRBD1. Trimming took 5 bases from V and 4 from J; bases not matched to a gene: 10. Germline V gene sequence: CDR1 MNHGY, CDR2 SAAAGT. This CDR3 is built from 17 residues. The CDR3 region is CASSLTGTGGSGNTIYF. CDR3 DNA sequence: TGTGCCAGCAGTCTCACCGGGACAGGGGGATCAGGAAACACCATATATTTT.

This chain links TRBV18 with TRBJ2-3; 10 bases match TRBD1. This CDR3 has 15 amino acids. The germline V gene encodes CDR1 KGHSH and CDR2 LQKENI. The V gene end was trimmed by 5 bases and the J gene end by 4 bases; junction bases not matched to a gene: 6. The CDR3 protein is CASSSPGTGADTQYF. In DNA, the CDR3 is TGTGCCAGCTCATCCCCCGGGACAGGGGCAGATACGCAGTATTTT.

The J gene is TRBJ2-2, the V gene TRBV10-2; D might be TRBD2 (6 bases). The germline V gene encodes CDR1 WSHSY and CDR2 SAAADI. V dropped 4 bases and J dropped 1 base, with 13 bases sitting between them. The CDR3 spans 16 residues. The CDR3 reads CASSAESGLNTGELFF. Here the CDR3 DNA reads TGCGCCAGCAGTGCGGAAAGCGGGTTGAACACCGGGGAGCTGTTTTTT.

This clone was recorded a few times. The chain is built from TRBV18 and TRBJ2-6, with a weak D call TRBD1 (5 bases). The CDR3 spans 16 residues. The germline gives CDR1 KGHSH, CDR2 LQKENI. V shed 3 bases and J shed 2 bases, with 11 bases lying between them. Here the CDR3 reads CASSPAGWAGANVLTF. The CDR3, as DNA: TGTGCCAGCTCACCGGCAGGGTGGGCTGGGGCCAACGTCCTGACTTTC.

This clone turned up a few times. The chain recombines TRBV29-1 with TRBJ2-1; D possibly corresponds to TRBD2 (6 bases). The V and J ends lost 7 bases and 1 base respectively, with 11 bases between them. The germline gives CDR1 SQVTM, CDR2 ANQGSEA. The CDR3 is 13 residues long. CDR3 nucleotide sequence: TGCAGCGCTGCGGAGGGGTCCTACAATGAGCAGTTCTTC. Amino acids: CSAAEGSYNEQFF.

A few counts support this clone. The chain has TRBV9 and TRBJ2-1; perhaps TRBD2 as D (6 bases). Germline CDR1 reads SGDLS; CDR2 reads YYNGEE. The CDR3 totals 15 residues. The V end lost 8 bases, the J end lost 4 bases, and 19 bases lay between the germline ends. CDR3 in amino acids: CASSPGVWDYNEQFF. In DNA, the CDR3 is TGTGCCAGTTCCCCGGGAGTGTGGGATTACAATGAGCAGTTCTTC. Variable domain in full (rest from reference TRBV9 and TRBJ2-1): DSGVTQTPKHLITATGQRVTLRCSPRSGDLSVYWYQQSLDQGLQFLIQYYNGEERAKGNILERFSAQQFPDLHSELNLSSLELGDSALYFCASSPGVWDYNEQFFGPGTRLTVL.

Only a few counts were recorded for this clone. The rearrangement uses TRBV14 and TRBJ1-1, with D perhaps TRBD1 (6 bases). Germline CDR1 reads SGHDN; CDR2 reads FVKESK. The CDR3 consists of 13 residues. V dropped 3 bases and J dropped 8 bases, with 13 bases sitting between them. CDR3 nucleotides: TGTGCCAGCAGCCAGTACAGGGTAGGGGAAGCTTTCTTT. Translating it yields CASSQYRVGEAFF.

V usage is TRBV7-5 and J usage is TRBJ2-1; the D segment call TRBD2 is taken from the table without a DNA check. TRBV7-5 is a documented pseudogene. CDR3 length: 17 amino acids. CDR3 in amino acids: CASSLAPVTSKRAEQFF. The CDR3 bases are TGTGCCAGCAGCTTGGCCCCAGTTACTAGCAAAAGGGCCGAGCAGTTCTTC.

This chain joins TRBV19 and TRBJ1-4; 11 nucleotides match TRBD1. The V segment lost 6 bases and the J segment 7 bases; nucleotides outside the gene matches: 4. The CDR3 runs to 14 residues. CDR1 is LNHDA and CDR2 is SQIVND in the germline V gene (reference sequence). The CDR3 loop reads CASRTGTGGEKLFF. CDR3 DNA sequence: TGTGCCAGTAGAACCGGGACAGGGGGTGAAAAACTGTTTTTT.

J is TRBJ1-2 and V is TRBV19; 9 bases are a match to TRBD1. Germline CDR1 is LNHDA and CDR2 is SQIVND (reference sequence). J was trimmed by 4 bases and V by 5 bases; bases with no gene match: 14. The CDR3 has 17 amino acids. CDR3 residues: CASSSPGDRAPRYGYTF. The DNA of the CDR3 is TGTGCCAGTAGTTCCCCGGGGGACAGGGCCCCCCGCTATGGCTACACCTTC. The variable domain in full, completed from reference TRBV19 and TRBJ1-2, reads DGGITQSPKYLFRKEGQNVTLSCEQNLNHDAMYWYRQDPGQGLRLIYYSQIVNDFQKGDIAEGYSVSREKKESFPLTVTSAQKNPTAFYLCASSSPGDRAPRYGYTFGSGTRLTVV.

The chain employs TRBV29-1 and TRBJ2-5, with 11 bases aligning to TRBD2. The CDR3 runs 15 residues. Germline V gives CDR1 SQVTM, CDR2 ANQGSEA. The junction had 8 bases not matched to a gene; V was cut back by 6 bases and J by 2 bases. The CDR3 is CSVGPSGGLQETQYF. The CDR3 region has the DNA TGCAGCGTGGGTCCTAGCGGGGGGTTACAAGAGACCCAGTACTTC.

The V and J genes are TRBV29-1 and TRBJ1-3; D might be TRBD1 (5 bases). Germline V gives CDR1 SQVTM, CDR2 ANQGSEA. The CDR3 runs to 14 residues. The V and J ends lost 7 bases and 3 bases respectively, with 16 bases between them. The CDR3 region is CSAGGGTGGNTIYF. Here the CDR3 DNA reads TGCAGCGCCGGGGGAGGAACGGGTGGAAACACCATATATTTT.

This sequence joins TRBV6-8 and TRBJ1-1; D gene ambiguous. The germline CDR1 and CDR2 sequences are MNHGY and SAAAGT. The V gene lost 4 bases and the J gene lost 10 bases, with 13 bases spanning the gap. The CDR3 runs to 12 residues. The DNA for the CDR3 is TGTGCCAGCAGTTCAGGAAGTCGGCTAGCTTTCTTT. Its translation is CASSSGSRLAFF.

Only one count was recorded for this clone. The rearrangement joins TRBV14 to TRBJ2-7; perhaps TRBD1 as D (5 bases). This CDR3 spans 15 amino acids. Per the germline V gene, CDR1 is SGHDN and CDR2 is FVKESK. V was trimmed by 1 base and J by 4 bases, leaving 14 bases between them. CDR3 sequence (DNA): TGTGCCAGCAGCCAAGTTTTATCAGGGCGGTACGAGCAGTACTTC. Translated: CASSQVLSGRYEQYF.

The V and J genes are TRBV19 and TRBJ1-4; TRBD1 matches at 8 bases. Germline V gene data show CDR1 as LNHDA and CDR2 as SQIVND (reference sequence). The CDR3 sequence is 14 residues long. Trimming at V came to 4 bases and at J to 5 bases, leaving 3 bases not matched to a gene. This CDR3 is CASSTGQANEKLFF. The CDR3 DNA reads as TGTGCCAGTAGTACGGGACAGGCCAATGAAAAACTGTTTTTT.

The rearrangement links TRBV18 to TRBJ2-1, with D possibly TRBD2 on 5 matching bases. The V end was cut by 5 bases, the J end by 6 bases, with 17 bases between. Per the germline V gene, CDR1 is KGHSH and CDR2 is LQKENI. CDR3 length: 15 residues. The DNA for the CDR3 is TGTGCCAGCTCATTGAGGGCGTGGGCCAGCAATGAGCAGTTCTTC. Protein product: CASSLRAWASNEQFF.

This clone has a count of ten or more. The chain links TRBV6-8 to TRBJ1-2; a weak D match, TRBD1 (5 bases). The germline gives CDR1 MNHGY, CDR2 SAAAGT. V shed 5 bases and J shed 4 bases, with 14 bases lying between them. This CDR3 region has 14 residues. The CDR3 DNA follows: TGTGCCAGCAGTGGAGAGGGGAGGATCTATGGCTACACCTTC. This translates into CASSGEGRIYGYTF.

The chain links TRBV11-3 to TRBJ2-1, with D possibly matching TRBD2 (5 bases). V lost 1 base and J 3 bases, leaving 16 bases between the germline ends. This CDR3 is built from 17 residues. Germline CDR1 and CDR2: SGHNT and YENEEA. This CDR3 is CASSLVGGGAVYNEQFF. CDR3 nucleotide sequence: TGTGCCAGCAGCTTAGTAGGAGGAGGAGCGGTCTACAATGAGCAGTTCTTC. The full variable domain, completed using reference TRBV11-3 and TRBJ2-1, is EAGVVQSPRYKIIEKKQPVAFWCNPISGHNTLYWYLQNLGQGPELLIRYENEEAVDDSQLPKDRFSAERLKGVDSTLKIQPAELGDSAVYLCASSLVGGGAVYNEQFFGPGTRLTVL.

V and J are TRBV6-8 and TRBJ2-6, with D unclear. Germline loops: CDR1 MNHGY, CDR2 SAAAGT. V lost 10 bases to trimming and J lost 0 bases, with 10 bases between them. The CDR3 has 14 amino acids. This CDR3 reads CAIRPASGANVLTF. DNA for the CDR3: TGTGCCATTAGACCGGCCTCTGGGGCCAACGTCCTGACTTTC.

The genes are TRBV5-1 and TRBJ2-5; 8 bases map to TRBD2. From germline, CDR1 is SGHRS and CDR2 YFSETQ. Unmatched junction bases numbered 3, after V lost 0 bases and J lost 2 bases. The CDR3 spans 15 residues. The CDR3, as DNA: TGCGCCAGCAGCTTGGCGACTAGCGCTCAAGAGACCCAGTACTTC. Amino acid sequence: CASSLATSAQETQYF.